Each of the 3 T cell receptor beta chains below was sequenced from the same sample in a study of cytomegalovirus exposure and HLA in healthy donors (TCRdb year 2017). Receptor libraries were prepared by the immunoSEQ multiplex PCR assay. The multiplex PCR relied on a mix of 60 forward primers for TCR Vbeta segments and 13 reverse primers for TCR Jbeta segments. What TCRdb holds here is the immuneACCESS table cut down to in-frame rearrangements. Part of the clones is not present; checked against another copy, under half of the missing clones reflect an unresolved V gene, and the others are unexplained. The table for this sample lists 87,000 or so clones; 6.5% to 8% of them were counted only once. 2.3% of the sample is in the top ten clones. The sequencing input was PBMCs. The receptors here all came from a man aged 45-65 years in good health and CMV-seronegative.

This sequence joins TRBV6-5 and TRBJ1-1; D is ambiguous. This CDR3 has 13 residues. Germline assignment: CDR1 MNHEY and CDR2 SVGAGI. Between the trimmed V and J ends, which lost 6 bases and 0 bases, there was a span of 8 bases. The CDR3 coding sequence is TGTGCCAGCAGCACACGGGTGAACACTGAAGCTTTCTTT. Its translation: CASSTRVNTEAFF.

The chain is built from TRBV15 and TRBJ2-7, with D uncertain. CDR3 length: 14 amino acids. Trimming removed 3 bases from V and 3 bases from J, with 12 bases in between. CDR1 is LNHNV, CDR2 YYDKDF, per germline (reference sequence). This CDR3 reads CATSRGTNSYEQYF. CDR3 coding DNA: TGTGCCACCAGCAGGGGTACGAACAGCTACGAGCAGTACTTC.

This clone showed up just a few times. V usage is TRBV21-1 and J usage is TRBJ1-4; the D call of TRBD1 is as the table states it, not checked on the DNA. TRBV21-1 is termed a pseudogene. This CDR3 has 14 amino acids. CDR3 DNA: TGTGCCAGCAGCAAAGACGGCAGGGGGGAAAAACTGTTTTTT. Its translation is CASSKDGRGEKLFF.